One sample yielded the 13 T cell receptor beta chains listed below, sequenced in a study of cytomegalovirus exposure and HLA in healthy donors. PCR used 60 Vbeta primers and 13 Jbeta primers. The data were produced by immunoSEQ multiplex PCR, yet TCRdb's version contains in-frame clones alone and is incomplete. Seen here are about 55,000 clones, more than 75% observed once, and the top ten hold more than 1.4%. Material: PBMCs. These receptors came from a female donor in good health and CMV-seronegative.

With respect to this clone: A read error may account for a junction end that differs from germline. The chain carries TRBV6-5 and TRBJ2-5, with TRBD1 matching over 12 bases. Per germline, CDR1 MNHEY and CDR2 SVGAGI. This CDR3 contains 16 residues. CDR3 coding DNA: TGTGCCAGCAGTAACTCCGGGACAGGGGGCTGGGAGACCCAGTACTTC. Translated, it gives CASSNSGTGGWETQYF.

This chain uses TRBV5-4 with TRBJ1-1, with 11 bases fitting TRBD1. CDR1 SGHNT and CDR2 YYREEE come from the germline V gene (reference sequence). This CDR3 has 14 residues. Trimming removed 4 bases from V and 4 bases from J; junction bases left unmatched: 3. The CDR3 loop reads CASSAGTGGTEAFF. In DNA, the CDR3 is TGTGCCAGCAGCGCCGGGACAGGGGGCACTGAAGCTTTCTTT.

The V gene is TRBV5-1, the J gene TRBJ2-7, with 9 positions matching TRBD1. This CDR3 is 14 amino acids long. Losses at the gene ends were 0 bases for V and 5 bases for J; bases not matched to a gene: 3. Germline CDR1 SGHRS, CDR2 YFSETQ. This CDR3 is CASSLAGTGNEQYF. Here the CDR3 DNA reads TGCGCCAGCAGCTTGGCCGGGACAGGGAACGAGCAGTACTTC.

This sequence joins TRBV9 and TRBJ1-1; 9 positions agree with TRBD1. Germline values: CDR1 SGDLS, CDR2 YYNGEE. This CDR3 is built from 16 residues. Losses at the gene ends were 0 bases for V and 5 bases for J; bases not matched to a gene: 8. This CDR3 reads CASSVEPTGGGTEAFF. The CDR3 bases are TGTGCCAGCAGCGTAGAACCGACAGGGGGGGGGACTGAAGCTTTCTTT.

The chain carries TRBV30 and TRBJ1-4; D is undetermined. V was trimmed by 3 bases and J by 6 bases, leaving 17 bases between them. Looked up from germline, CDR1 is GTSNPN and CDR2 is SVGIG (reference sequence). CDR3 length: 15 amino acids. Here the CDR3 reads CAWSEVGAADEKLFF. CDR3 DNA: TGTGCCTGGAGCGAAGTGGGAGCCGCCGATGAAAAACTGTTTTTT.

The V call is TRBV7-2, the J call TRBJ1-2; a weak D match, TRBD1 (5 bases). Deletions cut 1 base from V and 8 bases from J, with 14 bases between. Germline values: CDR1 SGHTA, CDR2 FQGNSA. CDR3 length: 14 residues. Here the CDR3 reads CASSLVGGVEGYTF. The CDR3 nucleotides read TGTGCCAGCAGCTTAGTCGGGGGGGTGGAAGGCTACACCTTC. Looking up the rest from reference TRBV7-2 and TRBJ1-2 gives the full variable domain: GAGVSQSPSNKVTEKGKDVELRCDPISGHTALYWYRQSLGQGLEFLIYFQGNSAPDKSGLPSDRFSAERTGGSVSTLTIQRTQQEDSAVYLCASSLVGGVEGYTFGSGTRLTVV.

The table lists this clone with a count of one. This chain links TRBV7-9 with TRBJ2-7; D perhaps matches TRBD2 (5 bases). V lost 4 bases to trimming and J lost 0 bases, with 7 bases between them. The CDR3 length is 13 residues. Germline CDR1 reads SEHNR; CDR2 reads FQNEAQ (reference sequence). CDR3 sequence reads: CASSSGISYEQYF. In DNA, the CDR3 is TGTGCCAGCAGCTCGGGGATCTCCTACGAGCAGTACTTC.

The chain employs TRBV6-5 and TRBJ1-1; a possible D gene is TRBD1 (5 bases). CDR3 length equals 13 residues. Germline-derived CDR1 and CDR2 are MNHEY and SVGAGI. The V end was cut by 11 bases, the J end by 0 bases, with 13 bases between. The CDR3 coding sequence is TGTGCCGCCTGGGGACTTATGAACACTGAAGCTTTCTTT. It encodes CAAWGLMNTEAFF.

In this sample, this clone turned up a few times. The V and J genes are TRBV6-6 and TRBJ1-2; D uncertain. The germline gives CDR1 MNHNY, CDR2 SVGAGI (reference sequence). V was pared by 6 bases and J by 0 bases, with 14 bases between. CDR3 size: 15 residues. For the CDR3, the DNA is TGTGCCAGCAGGGCATACAGAGAAGCTAACTATGGCTACACCTTC. Protein sequence: CASRAYREANYGYTF.

The chain recombines TRBV6-1 with TRBJ1-3; a weak D match, TRBD1 (5 bases). From germline, CDR1 is MNHNS and CDR2 SASEGT. The CDR3 sequence is 15 residues long. V gave up 1 base and J gave up 7 bases, with 14 bases separating them. This CDR3 reads CASSEGGALRNTIYF. CDR3 bases: TGTGCCAGCAGTGAAGGCGGGGCCCTACGCAACACCATATATTTT.

V usage is TRBV28 and J usage is TRBJ1-2; a weak D match, TRBD1 (5 bases). V lost 2 bases and J 3 bases, leaving 10 bases between the germline ends. The CDR3 covers 14 residues. CDR1 is MDHEN and CDR2 is SYDVKM in the germline V gene. Here the CDR3 DNA reads TGTGCCAGCAGTTTACGGGGGGAGCACTATGGCTACACCTTC. Its translation: CASSLRGEHYGYTF.

This clone was seen more than once but under ten times. This chain connects TRBV6-1 to TRBJ2-2; D not resolved. Trimming removed 2 bases at V and 5 bases at J, with 6 bases between. The CDR3 spans 13 residues. Germline CDR1 and CDR2: MNHNS and SASEGT. CDR3 residues: CASSETTTGELFF. The CDR3 DNA sequence: TGTGCCAGCAGTGAAACAACGACCGGGGAGCTGTTTTTT.

The rearrangement links TRBV5-1 to TRBJ2-1, with 10 bases aligning to TRBD1. The CDR3 runs to 16 residues. V lost 0 bases and J lost 2; bases outside the gene matches: 2. Germline lookup yields CDR1 SGHRS and CDR2 YFSETQ. This CDR3 is CASSLGGQGTYNEQFF. The CDR3, as DNA: TGCGCCAGCAGCTTGGGGGGACAGGGGACCTACAATGAGCAGTTCTTC.